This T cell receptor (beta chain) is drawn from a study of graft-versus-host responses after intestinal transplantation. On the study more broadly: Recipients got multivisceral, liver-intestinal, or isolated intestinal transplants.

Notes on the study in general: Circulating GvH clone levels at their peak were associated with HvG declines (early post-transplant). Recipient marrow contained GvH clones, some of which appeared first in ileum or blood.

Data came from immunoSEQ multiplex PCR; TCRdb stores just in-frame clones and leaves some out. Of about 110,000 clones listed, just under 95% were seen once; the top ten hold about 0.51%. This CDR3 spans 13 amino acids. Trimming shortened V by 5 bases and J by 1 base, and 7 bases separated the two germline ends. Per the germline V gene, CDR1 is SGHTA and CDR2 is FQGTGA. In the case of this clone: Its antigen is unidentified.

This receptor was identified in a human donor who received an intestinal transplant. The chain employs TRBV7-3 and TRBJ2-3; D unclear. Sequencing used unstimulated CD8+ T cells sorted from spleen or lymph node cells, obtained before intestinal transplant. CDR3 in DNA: TGTGCCAGCAGCCCGCTGGGCACAGATACGCAGTATTTT. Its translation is CASSPLGTDTQYF.